Only a few counts were recorded for the clone carrying this T cell receptor (beta chain). Its specificity is not known. TCRdb re-called the 5' RACE reads with MiXCR, one entry per CDR3 protein. This sample carries some 760,000 distinct CDR3 sequences, about 20% of them seen once, and the ten largest clones take over 10%. No donor was unhealthy or non-Caucasian. V was pared by 1 base and J by 3 bases, with 13 bases between. The CDR3 is 15 residues long. The germline gives CDR1 LGHNA, CDR2 YSLEER. This entry belongs to a study of identical twins. Study-level results: Fewer insertions marked abundant cord blood beta clonotypes; young adult naive trended weakly, memory not at all. It was out-of-frame TCR alpha sharing in monozygotic twins that models underestimated.

The sample was also reused in another study, on T cells expressing NK-cell markers. Per that study: Dominant NKG2C+ clonotypes accounted for roughly 1.0-7.5% of CD8+ T cells in six donors.

The specimen sequenced was PBMCs. The receptor was isolated from a young woman in good health. The rearrangement uses TRBV4-3 and TRBJ2-7; D not certain. DNA of the CDR3: TGCGCCAGCAGCCAAGGTTACTTTCTCGGCTACGAGCAGTACTTC. Its translation is CASSQGYFLGYEQYF.